This entry is about one T cell receptor (beta chain). The data originate from a study of blood T cell repertoires in COVID-19. Study information: COVID-19 samples from acute and convalescent phases originated in the United States, Italy and Spain.

Germline-derived CDR1 and CDR2 are SEHNR and FQNEAQ (reference sequence). With V trimmed by 3 bases and J by 2 bases, 2 bases remained unmatched. CDR3 size: 14 residues. Profiled with immunoSEQ multiplex PCR; TCRdb holds only in-frame clones, not every one. The data show about 74,000 clones, about 86% seen once. The chain couples TRBV7-9 to TRBJ2-3; 7 nucleotides match TRBD2. This TCR was recovered from a woman of 80 years or more with active or convalescent COVID-19. Source material: peripheral blood. CDR3: CASSLSGVTDTQYF. DNA for the CDR3: TGTGCCAGCAGCTTGAGCGGGGTCACAGATACGCAGTATTTT.